This T cell receptor beta chain was retrieved from a study of cytomegalovirus exposure and HLA in healthy donors. PCR amplification relied on 60 Vbeta primers (plus 13 Jbeta primers). Data came from immunoSEQ multiplex PCR; TCRdb stores just in-frame clones and leaves some out. The sample includes around 150,000 clones, 80% to 90% seen only once; the top ten take 6.5% to 7.5%. The CDR3 is made up of 15 amino acids. V was trimmed by 0 bases and J by 3 bases, leaving 6 bases between them. Germline CDR1 is SGHAT and CDR2 is FQDESV (reference sequence). This sequence originates from a woman aged 25 to 39 in good health and CMV-seropositive. Source material: PBMCs. The rearrangement joins TRBV11-1 to TRBJ2-6; no reliable D call. The CDR3 here is CASSLAAGGANVLTF. The CDR3 nucleotides are TGTGCCAGCAGCTTAGCGGCTGGTGGGGCCAACGTCCTGACTTTC.